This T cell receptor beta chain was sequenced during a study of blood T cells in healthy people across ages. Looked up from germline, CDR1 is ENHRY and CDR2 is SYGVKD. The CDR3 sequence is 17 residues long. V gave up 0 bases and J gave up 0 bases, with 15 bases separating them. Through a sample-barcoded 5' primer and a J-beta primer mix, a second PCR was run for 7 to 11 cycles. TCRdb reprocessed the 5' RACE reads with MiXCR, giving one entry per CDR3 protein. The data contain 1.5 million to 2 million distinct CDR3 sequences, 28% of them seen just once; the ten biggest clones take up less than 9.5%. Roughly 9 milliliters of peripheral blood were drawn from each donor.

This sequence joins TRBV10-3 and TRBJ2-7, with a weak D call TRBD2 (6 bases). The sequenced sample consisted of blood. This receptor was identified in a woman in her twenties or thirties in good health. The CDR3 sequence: CAISESVGTSFSYEQYF. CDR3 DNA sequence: TGTGCCATCAGTGAGTCGGTCGGGACTTCCTTCTCCTACGAGCAGTACTTC.